This entry describes one TCR beta chain. The data stem from a study of blood T cell repertoires in COVID-19. The CDR3 is made up of 17 amino acids. TCRdb's table, derived via immunoSEQ multiplex PCR, lists solely in-frame clones and lacks some. Among around 620,000 clones, over 80% were seen once, and the ten largest hold approximately 0.3%. This clonotype was obtained from a woman between 18 and 29 years old with acute or convalescent COVID-19. Source material: peripheral blood. The chain employs TRBV21-1 and TRBJ2-2; TRBD1, the table's D call, was not compared with the DNA. TRBV21-1 is flagged as a pseudogene. As DNA, the CDR3 is TGTGCCAGCAGCCAAGAGGCGGGACAGGGGATGACCGGGGAGCTGTTTTTT. It specifies CASSQEAGQGMTGELFF.